This T cell receptor beta chain was profiled in a study of blood T cells in healthy people across ages (dated by TCRdb to between 2014 and 2016). Study-level background: Template switching captured roughly one uniquely barcoded TCR beta cDNA molecule per two T cells in model experiments. Using deep sequencing normalized with unique cDNA molecular identifiers, the study measured how TCR beta repertoire diversity changes with age. The donors were divided into four age groups: young (average around 17 years), middle-aged (about 39), aged (about 60) and long-lived (about 79). To avoid experimental bias, donors of different ages were randomly spread across the sequencing lanes. For two donors (one aged 18 to 30 and one aged 80 or older), the study analyzed two additional independent replicas of 1 million unique cDNA reads from the same blood draw.

General conclusions and limits of the study: Bulk unsorted PBMC profiling prevented conclusive comparison of naive and antigen-experienced compartments. Observed TCR beta diversity correlated strongly with the percentage of naive T cells measured by flow cytometry. Observed TCR beta diversity per million T cells fell roughly linearly with age, and a significant reduction was already apparent by age around 40. Estimates of total diversity based on one million sequenced T cells were considered lower bounds and underestimates. Because donor CMV infection status was unknown, age-related changes in expanded clonotypes were potentially confounded. The long-lived group showed more naive CD4+ T cells, fewer expanded clones and increased TCR diversity than the aged group, suggesting age selection.

The library was prepared using 5' RACE. The instrument was an Illumina HiSeq 2500. A second roughly 7 to 11 cycle PCR used a sample-barcoded 5' primer and a J-beta primer mix. A unique molecular identifier was introduced onto each TCR beta cDNA molecule by a template-switch 5' adaptor carrying 12 random nucleotides. Each sample yielded at least 2.5 million CDR3-containing paired-end reads. The Mint cDNA synthesis kit, primed by a TRBC-specific oligonucleotide, was used to synthesize first-strand cDNA from all RNA. Following uracil-DNA glycosylase treatment, all cDNA underwent a first 18-cycle PCR with the universal primers M1SS and BC2_uni_R. Concerning the study's data processing: Each sample was normalized by randomly selecting 1 million high-quality reads, each carrying a distinct molecular identifier. Reads sharing molecular identifiers were discarded rather than binned into consensus sequences. MiTCR, with a Q25 quality threshold and the strictest error-elimination algorithm, was used for CDR3 identification, clonotype clustering and error correction. A nonparametric unseen species model using Euler transformation provided a lower-bound estimate of total TCR beta diversity. In TCRdb, the public reads were trimmed at Q25 with fastp and aligned with MiXCR, with productive beta chains retained. Rows with a matching CDR3 protein are joined into one entry that keeps the most common DNA and genes. These V and J calls are TCRdb output, not the study's own analysis. The sample contains approximately 900,000 distinct CDR3 sequences, 48% of them found a single time. The ten largest account for around 15% of the sample.

This clonotype was counted only a few times. Its antigen remains unidentified. Base qualities are not at hand, and no much larger clone is one base apart. The donors were a few dozen Caucasian individuals from Russia, aged roughly 6 to 90 years, who were systemically healthy. Roughly 10 milliliters of peripheral blood were collected from each donor into EDTA-treated Vacutainer tubes. Ficoll-Paque density-gradient centrifugation was used to isolate PBMCs, with at least 7 million per sample. Trizol reagent was used to extract total RNA from the PBMCs, yielding at least 5 micrograms per sample. Naive CD45RAhigh/CD27high T cell percentages were measured by flow cytometry on a PBMC aliquot from every donor. Taken from the germline V gene, the CDR1 and CDR2 loops are SQVTM and ANQGSEA. Relative to germline, V is missing 5 bases and J is missing 3 bases, with 4 bases of the junction outside any gene match. Measured from the cysteine to the phenylalanine, the CDR3 is 14 residues long. Only CDR3 DNA remains: 42 bases, in frame from the first base.

The source of this sequence is a man aged 30 to 45 in good health. The sequence joins TRBV29-1 to TRBJ1-5; a stretch of 10 junction bases matches TRBD1. Sequencing input: blood. The CDR3 corresponds to CSVSGTGVNQPQHF. In nucleotides, the sequence is TGCAGCGTTAGTGGGACAGGGGTCAATCAGCCCCAGCATTTT.